The T cell receptor (beta chain) described here comes from a study of T cell repertoires in cytomegalovirus infection (dated by TCRdb to 2018 to 2020). Background on the whole study: Donor HLA type was relevant to the analysis, as public TCR beta signatures indicated carriage of CMV infection together with the matching HLA type. Findings and caveats that apply to the study as a whole: In the ex vivo response, HLA-C-restricted CMV-specific TCR beta clonotypes were dominant, and in two of eight donors the single most frequent clonotype came from this HLA-C-restricted group. Carriers of CMV infection plus the relevant HLA type were discriminated by the cumulative frequency of public TCR beta family members in the study cohort and in an independent 352-donor cohort.

This clonotype was seen a few times. Its cognate antigen has yet to be identified. No much larger clone exists at a distance of one base, and base qualities are not known. CDR1 and CDR2 are read off the germline V gene as MNHEY and SVGAGI. Deletion took 6 bases off V and 7 bases off J, with a span of 12 bases between the germline ends. CDR3 length: 12 amino acids, cysteine to phenylalanine. The DNA shown is the 36-base CDR3, in frame from base 1. The reads were generated on an Illumina HiSeq 1500. The raw public data were reprocessed by TCRdb itself: fastp quality trimming at Q25, MiXCR clonotype calling, in-frame beta chains only. Rows merge per CDR3 protein into single entries with the most common DNA and genes. Here the sample has around 530,000 distinct CDR3 sequences; approximately 15% occur a single time. The ten most abundant clones make up 20% to 30% of the sample.

Sequencing was carried out using CD8+ T cells from PBMCs. The TCR was taken from a human donor in good health (CMV status not recorded). Some clones in this sample may be carry-over from other donors' samples. This receptor chain uses TRBV6-5 and TRBJ2-5, with TRBD1 perhaps the D gene, on 5 matching bases. The nucleotide sequence is TGTGCCAGCAGGGCTCCAAGGGGGACCCAGTACTTC. Translated, it gives CASRAPRGTQYF.